This is a list of T cell receptor beta chains from one sample in a study of post-analysis software for immune sequencing data. TCRdb processed the PCR reads anew with MiXCR; each CDR3 protein has one entry. The sample includes roughly 620,000 distinct CDR3 sequences, roughly 40% seen only once; the top ten take roughly 1.8%. Sample: blood. The receptor source for this set is a girl between 10 and 17 years old with multiple sclerosis. CDR3s include the opening cysteine and the closing phenylalanine or tryptophan. Each record gives: J gene, V gene, clone size, D gene, CDR3 DNA, CDR3 protein. A D gene is named only where the DNA matches it firmly. The size field is filled for only some rows; it gives once, few, many or a size class.

>TRBJ2-1|TRBV6-2/TRBV6-3|few|-
TGTGCCAGCAGTTACCAGCTTACCCGGGGTCGTGAGCAGTTCTTC
CASSYQLTRGREQFF
>TRBJ2-7|TRBV13|few|-
TGTGCCAGCAGGATACAGGGTAACTCCTACGAGCAGTACTTC
CASRIQGNSYEQYF
>TRBJ2-3|TRBV6-5|few|-
TGTGCCAGCAGTTACTTAGGAACCCACCATGGGGATACGCAGTATTTT
CASSYLGTHHGDTQYF
>TRBJ2-1|TRBV6-2/TRBV6-3|-|-
TGTGCCAGCAAAGTGAGGGCTTCCTACAATGAGCAGTTCTTC
CASKVRASYNEQFF
>TRBJ2-4|TRBV6-5|-|TRBD2
TGTGCCAGCAGTTACTCGGGACGGCGGGAGTTGGCCAAAAACATTCAGTACTTC
CASSYSGRRELAKNIQYF
>TRBJ2-2|TRBV5-1|-|-
TGCGCCAGCAGCTGGGACGGGAACACCGGGGAGCTGTTTTTT
CASSWDGNTGELFF
>TRBJ2-7|TRBV7-2|-|TRBD1
TGTGCCAGCAGCCGCACCGGGACAGGGTTCTACGAGCAGTACTTC
CASSRTGTGFYEQYF
>TRBJ1-2|TRBV20-1|-|-
TGCAGTGCTACCGCACGACAGTTACTTTCCTATGGCTACACCTTC
CSATARQLLSYGYTF
>TRBJ2-5|TRBV20-1|few|TRBD2
TGCAGTGTCGGGACTAGGATCGTCAATCAAGAGACCCAGTACTTC
CSVGTRIVNQETQYF
>TRBJ2-7|TRBV10-3|few|-
TGTGCCATCAGCCCAGAGGAGGGATTGCCCTACGAGCAGTACTTC
CAISPEEGLPYEQYF
>TRBJ2-7|TRBV7-9|-|-
TGTGCCAGCACCCCTGAGAAGGACTTGACCTACGAGCAGTACTTC
CASTPEKDLTYEQYF
>TRBJ1-1|TRBV10-3|-|-
TGTGCCATCAGTGAGTCCGGGGGTTCGGACACTGAAGCTTTCTTT
CAISESGGSDTEAFF
>TRBJ2-5|TRBV27|-|TRBD2
TGTGCCAGCAGTTCGGGACTAGCGGGATTTGAGACCCAGTACTTC
CASSSGLAGFETQYF
>TRBJ2-3|TRBV19|-|TRBD2
TGTGCCAGTATGGGACTAGCGGGAGTTTCAGATACGCAGTATTTT
CASMGLAGVSDTQYF
>TRBJ2-3|TRBV5-1|-|-
TGCGCCAGCAGCTTCCCAGGACAGAGATCGACAGATACGCAGTATTTT
CASSFPGQRSTDTQYF
>TRBJ2-3|TRBV6-6|few|TRBD2
TGTGCCAGCAGACCCCGGACTAGCGTCCCCACAGATACGCAGTATTTT
CASRPRTSVPTDTQYF
>TRBJ2-1|TRBV6-5|few|TRBD2
TGTGCCAGCAGTCAGCTAGCGGGATCCTACAATGAGCAGTTCTTC
CASSQLAGSYNEQFF
>TRBJ2-5|TRBV6-5|-|TRBD2
TGTGCCAGCAGCCGGAGACTAGCCCCAGAGACCCAGTACTTC
CASSRRLAPETQYF
>TRBJ2-1|TRBV25-1|-|-
TGTGCCAGCAGTGAATTCAGTGGTGAGCAGTTCTTC
CASSEFSGEQFF
>TRBJ2-7|TRBV29-1|few|TRBD2
TGCAGCGTTGTCGGCCTAGCGGGACTGGAGCAGTACTTC
CSVVGLAGLEQYF
>TRBJ2-1|TRBV2|-|TRBD2
TGTGCCAGCAAACCCGGGACTAGCGGATACAATGAGCAGTTCTTC
CASKPGTSGYNEQFF
>TRBJ2-6|TRBV12-3/TRBV12-4|-|TRBD1
TGTGCCAGCAGGCTAGGGGGCGGTGGGGCCAACGTCCTGACTTTC
CASRLGGGGANVLTF
>TRBJ2-7|TRBV11-2|few|TRBD1
TGTGCCAGCAGCTCGATCGACAGGGGTCTTTACGAGCAGTACTTC
CASSSIDRGLYEQYF
>TRBJ2-1|TRBV4-1|-|TRBD2
TGCGCCAGCAGCCAATTGGCGGGGGGTACCTACAATGAGCAGTTCTTC
CASSQLAGGTYNEQFF